This T cell receptor beta chain was identified in a study of cytotoxic CD8 clonotypes in ibrutinib-treated CLL. Findings and caveats of the study: Different sampling times were used for sustained-remission and progressing patients.

Sequenced by immunoSEQ multiplex PCR; TCRdb stores in-frame clones only, minus some. The sample has around 140,000 clones, 70% to 85% seen once. CDR1 KGHSH and CDR2 LQKENI come from the germline V gene. The CDR3 consists of 12 residues. Trimming left V 3 bases short and J 1 base short, with 3 bases between. As for this clone: The antigen is undetermined.

The J gene is TRBJ2-5, the V gene TRBV18; the D is unclear. This specimen consisted of PBMCs, obtained after 12 months of ibrutinib treatment. This receptor was identified in a human donor with chronic lymphocytic leukemia. The CDR3 region has the DNA TGTGCCAGCTCACCCGGCCAAGAGACCCAGTACTTC. Its protein product is CASSPGQETQYF.